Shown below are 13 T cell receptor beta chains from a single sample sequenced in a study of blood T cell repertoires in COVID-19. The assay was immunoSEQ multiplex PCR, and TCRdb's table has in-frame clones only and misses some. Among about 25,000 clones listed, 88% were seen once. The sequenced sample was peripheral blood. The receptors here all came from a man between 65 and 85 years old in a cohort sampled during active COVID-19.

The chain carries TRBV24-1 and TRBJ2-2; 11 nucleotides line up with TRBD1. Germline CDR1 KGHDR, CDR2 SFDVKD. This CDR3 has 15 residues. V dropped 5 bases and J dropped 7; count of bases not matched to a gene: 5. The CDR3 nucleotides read TGTGCCACCAGTGGCCGGGACAGGGGGATCGGGGAGCTGTTTTTT. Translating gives CATSGRDRGIGELFF.

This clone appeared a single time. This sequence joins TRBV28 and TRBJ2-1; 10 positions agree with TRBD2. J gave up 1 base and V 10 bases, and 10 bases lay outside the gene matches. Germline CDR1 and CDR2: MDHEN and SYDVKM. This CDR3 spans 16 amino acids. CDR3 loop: CATFQREGRSYNEQFF. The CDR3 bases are TGTGCCACCTTCCAGCGGGAGGGCCGGTCCTACAATGAGCAGTTCTTC.

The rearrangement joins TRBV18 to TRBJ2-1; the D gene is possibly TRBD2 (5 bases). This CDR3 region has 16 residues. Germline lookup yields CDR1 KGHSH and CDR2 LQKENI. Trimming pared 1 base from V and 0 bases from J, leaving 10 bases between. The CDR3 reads CASSPRLASSYNEQFF. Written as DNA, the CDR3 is TGTGCCAGCTCACCACGTCTAGCTAGCTCCTACAATGAGCAGTTCTTC.

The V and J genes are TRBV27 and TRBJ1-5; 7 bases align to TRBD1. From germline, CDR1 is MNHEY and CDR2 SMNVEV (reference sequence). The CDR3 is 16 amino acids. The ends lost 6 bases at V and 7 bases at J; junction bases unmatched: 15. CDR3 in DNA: TGTGCCAGCAGACTACAGGGGAGGCAGAGGCTACAGCCCCAGCATTTT. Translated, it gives CASRLQGRQRLQPQHF.

CDR3 sequence reads: CASSLGGGSNQPQHF. The CDR3 DNA reads TGTGCCAGCAGCTTGGGGGGAGGTAGCAATCAGCCCCAGCATTTT. V is TRBV5-6 and J is TRBJ1-5; unclear D gene. Trimming left V 0 bases short and J 0 bases short, with 7 bases between. The germline V gene has CDR1 SGHDT and CDR2 YYEEEE. The CDR3 covers 15 residues.

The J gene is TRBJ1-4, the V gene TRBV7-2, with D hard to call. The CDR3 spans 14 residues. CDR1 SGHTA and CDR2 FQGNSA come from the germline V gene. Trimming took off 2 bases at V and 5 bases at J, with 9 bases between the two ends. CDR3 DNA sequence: TGTGCCAGCAGCTTAAATCCCTCCAATGAAAAACTGTTTTTT. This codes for CASSLNPSNEKLFF. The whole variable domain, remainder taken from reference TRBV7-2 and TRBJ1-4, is GAGVSQSPSNKVTEKGKDVELRCDPISGHTALYWYRQSLGQGLEFLIYFQGNSAPDKSGLPSDRFSAERTGGSVSTLTIQRTQQEDSAVYLCASSLNPSNEKLFFGSGTQLSVL.

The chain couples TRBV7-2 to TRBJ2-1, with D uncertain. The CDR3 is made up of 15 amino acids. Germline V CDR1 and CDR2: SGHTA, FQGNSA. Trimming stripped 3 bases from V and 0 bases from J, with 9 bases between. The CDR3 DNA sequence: TGTGCCAGCAGCTTGTCGAGATCCTCCTACAATGAGCAGTTCTTC. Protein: CASSLSRSSYNEQFF.

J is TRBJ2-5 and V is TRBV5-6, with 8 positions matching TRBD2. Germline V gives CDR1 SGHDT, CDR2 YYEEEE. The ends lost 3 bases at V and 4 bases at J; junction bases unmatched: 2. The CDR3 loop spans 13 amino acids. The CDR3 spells CASSSLAGETQYF. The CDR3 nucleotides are TGTGCCAGCAGCTCTCTAGCGGGAGAGACCCAGTACTTC.

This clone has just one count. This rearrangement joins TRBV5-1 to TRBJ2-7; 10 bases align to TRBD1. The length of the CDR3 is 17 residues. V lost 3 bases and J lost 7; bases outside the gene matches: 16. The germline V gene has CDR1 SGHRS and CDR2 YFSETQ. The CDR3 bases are TGCGCCAGCAGCTCCCCAGCCGGGACAGGGGCTCCCGGGGAGCAGTACTTC. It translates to CASSSPAGTGAPGEQYF.

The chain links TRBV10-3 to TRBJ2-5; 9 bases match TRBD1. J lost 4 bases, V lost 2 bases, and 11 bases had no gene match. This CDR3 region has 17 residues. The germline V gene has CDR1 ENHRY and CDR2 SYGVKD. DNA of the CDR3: TGTGCCATCAGTGAGAGGGGAGGGACAGGGCAAAGAGAGACCCAGTACTTC. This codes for CAISERGGTGQRETQYF.

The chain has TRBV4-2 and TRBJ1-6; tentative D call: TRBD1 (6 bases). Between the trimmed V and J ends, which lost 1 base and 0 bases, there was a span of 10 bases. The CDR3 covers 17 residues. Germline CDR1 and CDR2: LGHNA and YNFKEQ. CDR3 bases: TGTGCCAGCAGCCAAGGGCAGGGGAGCTCCTATAATTCACCCCTCCACTTT. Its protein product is CASSQGQGSSYNSPLHF.

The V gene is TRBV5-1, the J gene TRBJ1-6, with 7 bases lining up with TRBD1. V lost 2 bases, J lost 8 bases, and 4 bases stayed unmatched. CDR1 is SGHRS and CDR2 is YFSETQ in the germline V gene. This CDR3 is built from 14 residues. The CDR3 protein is CASSLRGPDSPLHF. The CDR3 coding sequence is TGCGCCAGCAGCTTAAGGGGGCCGGATTCACCCCTCCACTTT.

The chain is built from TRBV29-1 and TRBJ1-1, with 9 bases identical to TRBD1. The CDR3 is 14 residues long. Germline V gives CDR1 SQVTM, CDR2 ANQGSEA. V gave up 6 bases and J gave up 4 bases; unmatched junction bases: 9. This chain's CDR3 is CSVGPGQGITEAFF. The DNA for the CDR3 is TGCAGCGTGGGACCGGGACAGGGAATCACTGAAGCTTTCTTT.